The clone carrying this T cell receptor beta chain occurred a few times. The antigen is unknown. There are 14 residues in the CDR3. V shed 7 bases and J shed 0 bases, with 10 bases lying between them. CDR1 and CDR2 (germline): LNHDA, SQIVND (reference sequence). The sample belongs to a study of cytomegalovirus exposure and HLA in healthy donors. Study findings and constraints: In vitro confirmation showed three CMV-associated chains to be CMV antigen specific.

Primers: 60 Vbeta forward and 13 Jbeta reverse. Per the original methods: Unique TCR beta chains totaled about 78 million in a later count, with roughly 10 million of them shared. Sequencing was performed with immunoSEQ multiplex PCR; in TCRdb, only in-frame clones are kept and a portion is missing. V and J calls and clone size come straight from that table; D and trimming were deduced from the DNA. The sample records 130,000 to 150,000 clones, approximately 9% being singletons. The chain couples TRBV19 to TRBJ2-1, with D perhaps TRBD2 (5 bases). Sample: PBMCs. This sequence originates from a male donor in good health and CMV-seronegative. CDR3 DNA sequence: TGTGCCAGTACCGGGGTCAGCTCCTACAATGAGCAGTTCTTC. This gives the protein CASTGVSSYNEQFF. Variable domain in full (rest from reference TRBV19 and TRBJ2-1): DGGITQSPKYLFRKEGQNVTLSCEQNLNHDAMYWYRQDPGQGLRLIYYSQIVNDFQKGDIAEGYSVSREKKESFPLTVTSAQKNPTAFYLCASTGVSSYNEQFFGPGTRLTVL.